The 3 T cell receptor beta chains below were found in one sample sequenced in a study of T-cell reconstitution after alpha-beta-depleted transplantation in children. Construction of the TCRbeta library involved unique molecular identifiers. TCRdb re-analysed the PCR reads in MiXCR, keeping a single row per CDR3 protein. This sample has hundreds of thousands of distinct CDR3 sequences; around 12% occur once, and the top ten carry 0.79%. The sample in question was PBMCs, obtained before TCRalphabeta/CD19-depleted stem cell transplant. Receptor source: a girl aged 2-10 years with congenital amegakaryocytic thrombocytopenia, due to receive a stem cell transplant.

This clonotype was observed at least ten times. The chain couples TRBV12-3 or TRBV12-4 to TRBJ2-7; 8 nucleotides line up with TRBD1. The CDR3 extends over 15 amino acids. V shed 5 bases, J shed 5 bases, and the junction held 11 bases outside the gene matches. Here the CDR3 reads CASSPYGQGPHEQYF. For the CDR3, the DNA is TGTGCCAGCAGTCCTTACGGACAGGGTCCCCACGAGCAGTACTTC.

This clonotype was seen repeatedly, ten times or more. The chain recombines TRBV10-3 with TRBJ2-5; D not resolved. This CDR3 comprises 15 residues. CDR1 is ENHRY and CDR2 is SYGVKD in the germline V gene. The germline V and J ends were trimmed by 4 bases and 4 bases, with 16 bases remaining between them. The CDR3 DNA sequence: TGTGCCATCAGTGCCCGAAGCGAGGTCGGAGAGACCCAGTACTTC. Protein product: CAISARSEVGETQYF.

The table lists this clonotype with a few counts. Written as DNA, the CDR3 is TGTGCCAGCAGTTACGGTAGCGGGAGTCTCAATGAGCAGTTCTTC. Translation gives CASSYGSGSLNEQFF. The chain combines TRBV6-2 or TRBV6-3 with TRBJ2-1; 9 bases are a match to TRBD2. The CDR3 runs to 15 residues. CDR1 MNHEY and CDR2 SVGEGT come from the germline V gene. V was pared by 2 bases and J by 6 bases, with 5 bases of the junction left unmatched.